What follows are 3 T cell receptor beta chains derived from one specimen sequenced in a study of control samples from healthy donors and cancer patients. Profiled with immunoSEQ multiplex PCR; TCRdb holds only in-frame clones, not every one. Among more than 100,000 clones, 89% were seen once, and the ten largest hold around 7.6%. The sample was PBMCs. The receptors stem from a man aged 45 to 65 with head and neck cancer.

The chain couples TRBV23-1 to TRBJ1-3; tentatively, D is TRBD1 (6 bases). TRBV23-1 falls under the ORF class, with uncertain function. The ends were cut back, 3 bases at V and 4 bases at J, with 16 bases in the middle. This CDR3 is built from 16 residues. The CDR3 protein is CASSHSRTVRGNTIYF. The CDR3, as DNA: TGCGCCAGCAGTCACTCAAGGACAGTTAGGGGAAACACCATATATTTT.

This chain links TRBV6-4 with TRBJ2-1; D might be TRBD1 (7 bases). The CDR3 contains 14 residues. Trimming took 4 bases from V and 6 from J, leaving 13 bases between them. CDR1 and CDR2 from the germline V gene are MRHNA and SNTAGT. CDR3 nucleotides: TGTGCCAGCAGTGCCCAGGGGGGTCCCAATGAGCAGTTCTTC. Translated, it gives CASSAQGGPNEQFF.

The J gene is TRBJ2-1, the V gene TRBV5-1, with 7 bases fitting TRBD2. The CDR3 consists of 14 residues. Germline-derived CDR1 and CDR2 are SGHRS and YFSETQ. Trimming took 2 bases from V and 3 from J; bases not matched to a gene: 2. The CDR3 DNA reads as TGCGCCAGCAGCTTTGCTAGCGGCTACAATGAGCAGTTCTTC. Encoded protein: CASSFASGYNEQFF.